This TCR beta chain was profiled in a study of shared clonotypes between healthy human individuals. In the authors' methods: Filtering differed because ImmunoSEQ produced junction-only sequences that carried no quality scores. Clones were read by immunoSEQ multiplex PCR, and TCRdb kept only the in-frame ones, dropping some. V and J calls and clone size are as listed in that table; D and trimming were resolved from the DNA. The table lists approximately 470,000 clones, about 84% of them singletons. CDR1 and CDR2 (germline): SGHRS, YFSETQ. This CDR3 region has 14 residues. Trimming at V came to 4 bases and at J to 3 bases, leaving 1 base not matched to a gene. In its sample, this clone was seen once.

J is TRBJ2-3 and V is TRBV5-1; TRBD2 matches at 11 bases. Sequenced material: PBMCs. The source of this sequence is a woman in her 40s in good health. Some clones in this sample may be carry-over from other donors' samples. The CDR3 here is CASSTSGRTDTQYF. DNA for the CDR3: TGCGCCAGCAGCACTAGCGGGAGAACAGATACGCAGTATTTT.